This TCR beta chain is drawn from a study of T cell responses to AZD1222 COVID-19 vaccine. The table came from immunoSEQ multiplex PCR; TCRdb's copy has only in-frame clones and leaves some out. Of 180,000 or so clones listed, approximately 89% are singletons. Germline CDR1 is SGHVS and CDR2 is FQNEAQ. The V end was cut by 3 bases, the J end by 6 bases, with 9 bases between. This CDR3 region has 13 residues. The study, taken as a whole, reports: Most donors were white British, females outnumbered males, and clonal diversity was possibly underestimated. Only a handful of AZD1222 recipients, roughly 6 in all, had baseline seropositivity.

This clone appeared a single time. Its specificity is unknown. This receptor was obtained from an adult who received the AZD1222 COVID-19 vaccine. The V and J genes are TRBV7-8 and TRBJ1-5; no clear D. Sequences were derived from peripheral blood, sampled 28 days after the second AZD1222 dose. The CDR3 DNA is TGTGCCAGCAGCTTCCAGGAGGGTCAGCCCCAGCATTTT. Its translation is CASSFQEGQPQHF.